This entry features one T cell receptor beta chain sequence. The source of the sample is a study of blood T cell repertoires in COVID-19. On the study more broadly: Acute and convalescent COVID-19 samples came from the United States, Italy and Spain. T cells, B-cell-depleted T cells, or PBMCs supplied cDNA or gDNA.

Followed over time, Seattle patients had been enrolled while infection was active. Germline CDR1 SGHTA, CDR2 FQGNSA. J lost 8 bases, V lost 0 bases, and 5 bases had no gene match. CDR3 length equals 15 residues. The authors' processing: The authors estimated nucleated cell counts from reference gene primer amplification. Profiled with immunoSEQ multiplex PCR; TCRdb holds only in-frame clones, not every one. V, J and clone size derive from that table, while D and trimming were established from the DNA sequence. Found here are more than 300,000 clones, 70% to 90% of them singletons; the top ten hold less than 11%.

The source is a woman aged 25 to 39 with COVID-19, enrolled during active disease. The chain combines TRBV7-2 with TRBJ2-2; 8 bases line up with TRBD1. Sample: peripheral blood. Written as DNA, the CDR3 is TGTGCCAGCAGCTTAGCGCAGGGGGCCCGGGGGGAGCTGTTTTTT. This gives the protein CASSLAQGARGELFF.